The entry that follows covers one T cell receptor beta chain sequence. The antigen is unknown. Libraries were prepared by immunoSEQ multiplex PCR; TCRdb keeps only in-frame clonotypes and omits some of them. The repertoire has more than 110,000 clones, just over 90% of them found once; the top ten carry 3.4%. This sample stems from a study of T cell responses to AZD1222 COVID-19 vaccine. Broader study findings: Unmutated regions of variants are reportedly targeted by nearly half of spike-specific TCRs. Seropositive AZD1222 recipients at baseline numbered only five or six. It should be noted that donors were predominantly white British and more often female, and clonal diversity was possibly underestimated. In all cases, repertoires were sampled only after the peak T cell response.

V shed 10 bases and J 4 bases; nucleotides not matched to a gene: 6. Germline values: CDR1 MNHEY, CDR2 SVGAGI. This CDR3 has 12 amino acids. The specimen comprised peripheral blood, sampled on day 0 of AZD1222 vaccination. The receptor's source is an adult in good health. V and J are TRBV6-5 and TRBJ1-2, with TRBD1 matching 7 bases. The CDR3 sequence: CAIQGGGYGYTF. Here the CDR3 DNA reads TGTGCCATCCAGGGGGGGGGCTATGGCTACACCTTC.